This is a list of T cell receptor beta chains from one sample in a study of blood T cell repertoires in COVID-19. Some clones are missing from TCRdb's copy, which holds only in-frame ones; the method was immunoSEQ multiplex PCR. This sample has hundreds of thousands of clones, with over 80% found just once. Sequenced material: peripheral blood. The receptor set was obtained from a woman aged 50 to 60 with COVID-19, enrolled during active disease. The CDR3 runs from the conserved cysteine through the conserved F or W.

TRBV6-2/TRBV6-3	TRBJ2-1	CASSTPRLYNEQFF
TRBV7-2	TRBJ1-4	CASSFSTDRKLFF
TRBV9	TRBJ2-1	CASTRLAGGSYNEQFF
TRBV15	TRBJ1-6	CATSRVQGDSPLHF
TRBV30	TRBJ2-5	CAWSPGLQETQYF
TRBV6-5	TRBJ1-4	CASSYRGASEKLFF
TRBV11-3	TRBJ1-1	CASSQRQGGTEAFF
TRBV18	TRBJ2-7	CASSAGQGTYEQYF
TRBV12-3/TRBV12-4	TRBJ2-7	CASNYRLLGEQYF
TRBV5-8	TRBJ1-5	CASSLAKTGVNQPQHF
TRBV11-3	TRBJ2-1	CASSKQGGEQFF
TRBV30	TRBJ2-7	CAWRITSAAYEQYF
TRBV19	TRBJ1-5	CASSFLDRDNQPQHF
TRBV4-1	TRBJ1-4	CASSQDRQNRGNEKLFF
TRBV29-1	TRBJ1-1	CSGAKQGFPEAFF
TRBV3-1/TRBV3-2	TRBJ1-1	CASSRLPYLMNTEAFF
TRBV11-3	TRBJ1-6	CASSQLLNSPLHF
TRBV19	TRBJ1-4	CASRAFLGTGANEKLFF
TRBV6-1	TRBJ2-7	CASSEATRTGYEQYF
TRBV30	TRBJ1-5	CAWSVGGIGQPQHF
TRBV21-1	TRBJ1-2	CASSPGEGLSGYTF
TRBV24-1	TRBJ2-3	CATSDLQGGLTDTQYF
TRBV13	TRBJ2-7	CASSLTRAGAYEQYF
TRBV14	TRBJ1-1	CASSHPRFRGDTEAFF
TRBV15	TRBJ2-1	CATSRVLAGNNEQFF
TRBV27	TRBJ2-7	CASSPLPGGPLGYEQYF
TRBV25-1	TRBJ2-3	CASSDHTLAARTDTQYF
TRBV5-1	TRBJ2-1	CASSLDRRYNEQFF
TRBV27	TRBJ2-5	CASSPGLADQETQYF
TRBV7-7	TRBJ1-4	CASSPDRGEKLFF
TRBV18	TRBJ2-2	CASSPGGLGSTGELFF
TRBV3-1/TRBV3-2	TRBJ1-1	CASSHGQGRSEAFF
TRBV5-4	TRBJ2-7	CASSPWTGGYEQYF
TRBV11-2	TRBJ2-5	CASSLEGLAGGGRETQYF
TRBV12-5	TRBJ1-5	CASGLGTSYSNQPQHF
TRBV5-1	TRBJ1-3	CASSMSPTASSGNTIYF
TRBV7-2	TRBJ2-1	CASSSQGLAGGPVEQFF
TRBV3-1/TRBV3-2	TRBJ2-3	CASSLGLAGPRTDTQYF
TRBV6-5	TRBJ2-7	CASSARDSSYEQYF
TRBV29-1	TRBJ2-7	CSVALAGVFEQYF
TRBV27	TRBJ2-7	CASSWTGSEQYF